Below, 20 T cell receptor beta chains from the same sample are listed, as sequenced in a study of blood T cell repertoires in COVID-19. Profiling relied on immunoSEQ multiplex PCR, and the TCRdb table lists in-frame clones only, not all of them. The sample holds about 87,000 clones, roughly 76% seen once. The sample consisted of peripheral blood. The origin of the receptors is a woman aged 50 to 65 with acute or convalescent COVID-19.

This chain uses TRBV23-1 with TRBJ1-6, with D possibly TRBD1 on 5 matching bases. TRBV23-1 is noted as an ORF with a role that remains uncertain. The V end was cut by 4 bases, the J end by 6 bases, with 7 bases between. The CDR3 covers 13 residues. CDR3 coding DNA: TGCGCCAGCAGTCCCGGGGGTAATTCACCCCTCCACTTT. It encodes CASSPGGNSPLHF.

The chain combines TRBV20-1 with TRBJ1-2, with D hard to call. Germline CDR1 and CDR2: DFQATT and SNEGSKA (reference sequence). This CDR3 contains 11 residues. The V end lost 1 base, the J end lost 14 bases, and 14 bases lay between the germline ends. Here the CDR3 reads CSARGVAFRTF. CDR3 DNA: TGCAGTGCTAGAGGGGTAGCCTTCCGGACCTTC.

V is TRBV19 and J is TRBJ2-4, with D maybe TRBD1 (6 bases). The germline CDR1 and CDR2 sequences are LNHDA and SQIVND (reference sequence). Trimming cost V 4 bases and J 0 bases, with 10 bases left between them. This CDR3 spans 15 amino acids. CDR3 bases: TGTGCCAGTAGTAATCAGGGGCTAGCCAAAAACATTCAGTACTTC. Protein product: CASSNQGLAKNIQYF.

This chain joins TRBV24-1 and TRBJ2-7; 10 bases fit TRBD1. CDR1 and CDR2 (germline): KGHDR, SFDVKD. The CDR3 sequence is 15 residues long. With 5 bases clipped from V and 4 bases from J, the junction kept 7 bases outside the gene matches. The CDR3 is CATSGGGQGFYEQYF. The CDR3 nucleotides read TGTGCCACCAGTGGAGGGGGACAGGGGTTTTACGAGCAGTACTTC.

The chain employs TRBV27 and TRBJ1-2; TRBD1 is a possible D gene (6 bases). Germline assignment: CDR1 MNHEY and CDR2 SMNVEV (reference sequence). Trimming removed 5 bases from V and 4 bases from J, with 17 bases in between. The CDR3 is 15 residues long. DNA for the CDR3: TGTGCCAGCAGTCCAACTCCGGGACACTTCTATGGCTACACCTTC. Amino acid sequence: CASSPTPGHFYGYTF.

This clone has only a few counts. The gene calls are TRBV3-1 (or the pseudogene TRBV3-2) and TRBJ2-1; a possible D gene is TRBD1 (5 bases). The V end was cut by 0 bases, the J end by 1 base, with 13 bases between. The CDR3 is 17 residues long. Germline CDR1 is LGHDT and CDR2 is YNNKEL (reference sequence). CDR3 in DNA: TGTGCCAGCAGCCAAGATGTGGGGCGACTTTCCTACAATGAGCAGTTCTTC. Translation gives CASSQDVGRLSYNEQFF.

The chain uses TRBV3-1 (or the pseudogene TRBV3-2) and TRBJ1-2; D is uncertain. Trimming shortened V by 4 bases and J by 2 bases, and 8 bases separated the two germline ends. Per the germline V gene, CDR1 is LGHDT and CDR2 is YNNKEL (reference sequence). The CDR3 is 13 residues long. The CDR3 protein is CASSPGENYGYTF. CDR3 coding DNA: TGTGCCAGCAGCCCCGGGGAAAACTATGGCTACACCTTC.

The table lists this clone with a count of one. The chain joins TRBV6-5 to TRBJ2-1; D might be TRBD1 (6 bases). Trimming took off 7 bases at V and 0 bases at J, with 13 bases between the two ends. Germline V gene sequence: CDR1 MNHEY, CDR2 SVGAGI. This CDR3 has 15 amino acids. CDR3 nucleotides: TGTGCCAGCACCGAACGAGGGGGCTCCTACAATGAGCAGTTCTTC. This translates into CASTERGGSYNEQFF.

The V gene is TRBV19, the J gene TRBJ1-2; D uncertain. The CDR3 is made up of 14 amino acids. CDR1 is LNHDA and CDR2 is SQIVND in the germline V gene (reference sequence). The ends were cut back, 7 bases at V and 0 bases at J, with 12 bases in the middle. CDR3 in DNA: TGTGCCAGTACCAGCTCGGGGACTAACTATGGCTACACCTTC. This gives the protein CASTSSGTNYGYTF.

The chain has TRBV9 and TRBJ2-1; maybe TRBD1 (6 bases). Germline V gene sequence: CDR1 SGDLS, CDR2 YYNGEE. The CDR3 length is 12 residues. V was trimmed by 2 bases and J by 7 bases, leaving 7 bases between them. In DNA, the CDR3 is TGTGCCAGCAGCGTCCAGGGGAATGAGCAGTTCTTC. Protein sequence: CASSVQGNEQFF. Variable domain in full (rest from reference TRBV9 and TRBJ2-1): DSGVTQTPKHLITATGQRVTLRCSPRSGDLSVYWYQQSLDQGLQFLIQYYNGEERAKGNILERFSAQQFPDLHSELNLSSLELGDSALYFCASSVQGNEQFFGPGTRLTVL.

The chain links TRBV5-4 to TRBJ2-5, with TRBD2 matching over 9 bases. V shed 2 bases, J shed 5 bases, and the junction held 4 bases outside the gene matches. This CDR3 has 14 residues. Per germline, CDR1 SGHNT and CDR2 YYREEE (reference sequence). The CDR3 DNA is TGTGCCAGCAGCTTTGGGACTAGCTACGAGACCCAGTACTTC. Protein: CASSFGTSYETQYF.

This clone was recorded only once. This chain joins TRBV4-2 and TRBJ2-3, with D tentatively TRBD2 (5 bases). This CDR3 is built from 14 residues. With 0 bases removed from V and 9 bases from J, the gap between germline ends came to 13 bases. The germline V gene has CDR1 LGHNA and CDR2 YNFKEQ. CDR3 region: CASSQDSLADTQYF. The CDR3 DNA reads as TGTGCCAGCAGCCAAGATTCCCTAGCTGACACGCAGTATTTT.

The chain carries TRBV19 and TRBJ2-7; D is uncertain. Trimming took off 1 base at V and 7 bases at J, with 14 bases between the two ends. The CDR3 extends over 14 amino acids. Per germline, CDR1 LNHDA and CDR2 SQIVND (reference sequence). The CDR3 protein is CASSIGQSAQEQYF. The DNA for the CDR3 is TGTGCCAGTAGTATAGGGCAGAGCGCCCAAGAGCAGTACTTC.

CDR3 protein: CAWKISGGAFF. In DNA, the CDR3 is TGTGCCTGGAAAATAAGCGGAGGAGCTTTCTTT. The rearrangement links TRBV30 to TRBJ1-1; D not certain. Germline values: CDR1 GTSNPN, CDR2 SVGIG (reference sequence). The V end lost 4 bases, the J end lost 10 bases, and 13 bases lay between the germline ends. There are 11 residues in the CDR3.

The table lists this clone with a few counts. The gene calls are TRBV19 and TRBJ2-5, with 16 positions matching TRBD2. The CDR3 spans 16 residues. Trimming at V came to 3 bases and at J to 5 bases, leaving 3 bases not matched to a gene. Per germline, CDR1 LNHDA and CDR2 SQIVND (reference sequence). The CDR3, as DNA: TGTGCCAGTAGTATGGGACTAGCGGGGGGGAGTGAGACCCAGTACTTC. This translates into CASSMGLAGGSETQYF.

There are a few counts of this clone. This sequence joins TRBV30 and TRBJ1-5, with unresolved D. The CDR3 consists of 13 residues. Germline loops: CDR1 GTSNPN, CDR2 SVGIG (reference sequence). The V end lost 2 bases, the J end lost 6 bases, and 11 bases lay between the germline ends. In nucleotides, the CDR3 is TGTGCCTGGAGTAGCCAGGTGGCTCAGCCCCAGCATTTT. It specifies CAWSSQVAQPQHF.

This clone occurred once. The rearrangement links TRBV11-2 to TRBJ2-7; TRBD1 matches at 10 bases. This CDR3 region has 14 residues. V lost 4 bases and J lost 2; bases outside the gene matches: 2. The germline V gene has CDR1 SGHAT and CDR2 FQNNGV. This CDR3 is CASSSGTGAYEQYF. For the CDR3, the DNA is TGTGCCAGCAGCTCCGGGACAGGGGCCTACGAGCAGTACTTC.

The CDR3 protein is CASSRTSGDYEQYF. In nucleotides, the CDR3 is TGTGCCAGTAGTAGGACTAGCGGAGACTACGAGCAGTACTTC. The V call is TRBV19, the J call TRBJ2-7; 10 positions match TRBD2. CDR3 size: 14 residues. Losses at the gene ends were 4 bases for V and 3 bases for J; bases not matched to a gene: 3. CDR1 LNHDA and CDR2 SQIVND come from the germline V gene (reference sequence).

This clone was seen only once. This chain connects TRBV12-3 or TRBV12-4 to TRBJ1-2; D gene unclear. CDR3 length: 12 amino acids. The CDR3 sequence: CATRGPNYGYTF. CDR3 bases: TGTGCAACGCGAGGGCCTAACTATGGCTACACCTTC.

V and J are TRBV27 and TRBJ2-2; TRBD2 is a possible D gene (6 bases). The CDR3 runs 16 residues. Germline lookup yields CDR1 MNHEY and CDR2 SMNVEV (reference sequence). V lost 6 bases and J lost 1, with 15 bases in between. The DNA of the CDR3 is TGTGCCAGCAGGGGGGGAAAAGGCGGGAACACCGGGGAGCTGTTTTTT. Its translation: CASRGGKGGNTGELFF.